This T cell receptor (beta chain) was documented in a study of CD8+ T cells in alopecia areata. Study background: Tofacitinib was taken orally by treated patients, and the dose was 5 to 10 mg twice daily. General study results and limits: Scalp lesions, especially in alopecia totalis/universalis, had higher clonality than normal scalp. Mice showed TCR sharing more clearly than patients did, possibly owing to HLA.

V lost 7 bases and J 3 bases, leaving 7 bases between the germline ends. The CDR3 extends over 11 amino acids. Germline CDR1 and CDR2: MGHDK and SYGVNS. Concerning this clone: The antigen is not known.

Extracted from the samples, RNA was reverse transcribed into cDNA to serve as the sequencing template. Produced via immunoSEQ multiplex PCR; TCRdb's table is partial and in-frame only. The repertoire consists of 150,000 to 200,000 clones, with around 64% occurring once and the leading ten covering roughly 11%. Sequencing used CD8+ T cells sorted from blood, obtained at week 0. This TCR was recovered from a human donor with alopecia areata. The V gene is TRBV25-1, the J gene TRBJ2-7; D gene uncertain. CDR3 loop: CASMKGYEQYF. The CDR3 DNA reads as TGTGCCAGCATGAAGGGCTACGAGCAGTACTTC.